A selection of T cell receptor beta chains follows, all from one sample in a study of PD-1 blockade in classical Hodgkin lymphoma. The table came from immunoSEQ multiplex PCR; TCRdb's copy has only in-frame clones and leaves some out. The data contain roughly 60,000 clones, roughly nine tenths of them singletons. The sequencing here drew on peripheral blood mononuclear cells (PBMCs), taken before the fourth cycle of nivolumab. Receptors were obtained from a human donor with classical Hodgkin lymphoma. CDR3s include the opening cysteine and the closing phenylalanine or tryptophan. The order of the fields is V gene, J gene, clone size, D gene, CDR3 DNA, CDR3 protein. A D gene is named only where the DNA matches it firmly. The size of a clone is reported for some rows only, either as once, few or many, or as a class for expanded clones.

V: TRBV5-4
J: TRBJ2-7
size: NA
D: TRBD1
DNA: TGTGCCAGCAGCTTGTCCGGGACAGGCCTCCTCTCCTACGAGCAGTACTTC
CDR3: CASSLSGTGLLSYEQYF

V: TRBV7-8
J: TRBJ2-7
size: NA
D: NA
DNA: TGTGCCAGCAGCTCTAGGAGCTCCTACGAGCAGTACTTC
CDR3: CASSSRSSYEQYF

V: TRBV6-5
J: TRBJ1-6
size: NA
D: TRBD1
DNA: TGTGCCAGCAGCGGACAGGGGGCCAATTCACCCCTCCACTTT
CDR3: CASSGQGANSPLHF

V: TRBV2
J: TRBJ2-1
size: once
D: NA
DNA: TGTGCCAGCAGTGAAGGGTTCGGGGTTGCTGAGCAGTTCTTC
CDR3: CASSEGFGVAEQFF

V: TRBV5-1
J: TRBJ2-1
size: NA
D: NA
DNA: TGCGCCAGCAGCGTCAGGGCTGGTAATGAGCAGTTCTTC
CDR3: CASSVRAGNEQFF

V: TRBV7-2
J: TRBJ1-1
size: NA
D: NA
DNA: TGTGCCAGCAGCTGGGGGACACCGAACACTGAAGCTTTCTTT
CDR3: CASSWGTPNTEAFF

V: TRBV5-4
J: TRBJ2-2
size: NA
D: TRBD2
DNA: TGTGCCAGCAGCCTACGACCGCAGCGGGGCCCAGCGCGGGGGCTGTTTTTT
CDR3: CASSLRPQRGPARGLFF

V: TRBV7-9
J: TRBJ2-3
size: NA
D: NA
DNA: TGTGCCAGCAGCCTCAGCGGTAGCACAGATACGCAGTATTTT
CDR3: CASSLSGSTDTQYF

V: TRBV5-4
J: TRBJ2-1
size: NA
D: NA
DNA: TGTGCCAGCAGCTACGAACGGGGCAATGAGCAGTTCTTC
CDR3: CASSYERGNEQFF

V: TRBV11-3
J: TRBJ2-6
size: NA
D: NA
DNA: TGTGCCAGCAGCTTATCTGGGGCCAACGTCCTGACTTTC
CDR3: CASSLSGANVLTF

V: TRBV6-1
J: TRBJ1-2
size: NA
D: NA
DNA: TGTGCCAGCGGGCTTATATCTAACCTCTATGGCTACACCTTC
CDR3: CASGLISNLYGYTF

V: TRBV20-1
J: TRBJ1-1
size: medium-sized
D: NA
DNA: TGCAGTGGCAACTACGCTGAAGCTTTCTTT
CDR3: CSGNYAEAFF

V: TRBV4-1
J: TRBJ2-7
size: NA
D: TRBD1
DNA: TGCGCCAGCAGCCAGGACAGGGGGGGCTACGAGCAGTACTTC
CDR3: CASSQDRGGYEQYF

V: TRBV5-1
J: TRBJ2-1
size: NA
D: NA
DNA: TGCGCCAGCAGCTTGGTGATCACCTCACCGCGGCGTGAGCAGTTCTTC
CDR3: CASSLVITSPRREQFF

V: TRBV5-6
J: TRBJ1-5
size: NA
D: NA
DNA: TGTGCCAGCAGCTTGGGGCAGGTCAATCAGCCCCAGCATTTT
CDR3: CASSLGQVNQPQHF

V: TRBV10-3
J: TRBJ2-7
size: NA
D: NA
DNA: TGTGCCATCAGCACCGGGACAACGAGCTACGAGCAGTACTTC
CDR3: CAISTGTTSYEQYF

V: TRBV28
J: TRBJ2-7
size: NA
D: NA
DNA: TGTGCCAGCAGTTCCCCCGGGGGCGGGACTCGCGAGCAGTACTTC
CDR3: CASSSPGGGTREQYF

V: TRBV5-1
J: TRBJ2-7
size: NA
D: NA
DNA: TGCGCCAGCAGCTTGACGCAGAACAAAGGCTACGAGCAGTACTTC
CDR3: CASSLTQNKGYEQYF

V: TRBV28
J: TRBJ2-4
size: NA
D: TRBD1
DNA: TGTGCCAGCAGTTCGATCCGACAGGGGGTAAACATTCAGTACTTC
CDR3: CASSSIRQGVNIQYF

V: TRBV11-3
J: TRBJ2-7
size: NA
D: NA
DNA: TGTGCCAGCAGCTTGTCTTTGGGCGAGCAGTACTTC
CDR3: CASSLSLGEQYF